This record looks at one T cell receptor beta chain sequence and its context. This specimen belongs to a study of radiotherapy plus CTLA-4 blockade in lung cancer. The CDR3 consists of 16 residues. Trimming cost V 3 bases and J 3 bases; bases outside gene matches: 4. CDR1 is SGHDN and CDR2 is FVKESK in the germline V gene. Only in-frame clones appear in the TCRdb table, and some are missing; sequencing was by immunoSEQ multiplex PCR. The sample contains roughly 78,000 clones, around 80% of which appear only once. The source is a human donor with non-small cell lung cancer who had a complete response to radiotherapy plus ipilimumab. V gene TRBV14 combines with J gene TRBJ2-1; 11 bases map to TRBD2. The starting material was peripheral blood, obtained from a patient treated with radiotherapy plus ipilimumab. The CDR3 DNA reads TGTGCCAGCAGCCACAGGGGACTAGCGGTCTACAATGAGCAGTTCTTC. Translation: CASSHRGLAVYNEQFF.